This T cell receptor (beta chain) stems from a study of graft-versus-host responses after intestinal transplantation. Trimming removed 6 bases from V and 0 bases from J; junction bases left unmatched: 6. The CDR3 has 15 residues. CDR1 is MGHRA and CDR2 is YSYEKL in the germline V gene. In the case of this clone: Its antigen is not known.

The repertoire was sequenced with immunoSEQ multiplex PCR; TCRdb's copy has only in-frame clones and lacks some. The sample includes 96,000 or so clones, more than 85% of them seen just once. The sample in question was unstimulated CD4+ T cells sorted from spleen or lymph node cells, obtained before intestinal transplant. The chain joins TRBV4-1 to TRBJ2-3; 7 bases fit TRBD2. This TCR came from a human donor who received an intestinal transplant. This CDR3 is CASRPAGSSTDTQYF. The DNA of the CDR3 is TGCGCCAGCAGACCAGCGGGATCAAGCACAGATACGCAGTATTTT.